This TCR beta chain was profiled in a study of vaccination and CD4 T cells after COVID-19. Study-level background: Overlapping spike peptides of SARS-CoV-2, HCoV-NL63, HCoV-OC43 and HCoV-229E stimulated the cells.

There are a few counts of this clonotype. Its target is not known. The CDR3 extends over 13 amino acids. The germline gives CDR1 DFQATT, CDR2 SNEGSKA (reference sequence). Trimming took 5 bases from V and 6 from J; bases not matched to a gene: 10. Treatment denoted: roughly 10-day PBMC culture with coronavirus spike peptide pools or control peptides (ViraFEST assay). Each well received some 2.2 million PBMCs, cultured with around 10 IU/ml IL-2 and 10 ug/ml peptide pools. The assay that was used to sequence DNA from cultured CD4+ T cells was the Oncomine TCR Beta short-read assay. TCRdb re-derived calls from the PCR reads in MiXCR, one entry per CDR3 protein. The data contain more than 10,000 distinct CDR3 sequences, around 40% of them singletons. Study results and limitations: It was found that, in convalescent patients, 304 of 307 vaccine-specific clones were spike mono-reactive.

The sequencing used CD4+ T cells from blood, cultured in vitro, collected after SARS-CoV-2 vaccination. The receptor's source is a human donor who had recovered from COVID-19. The chain is built from TRBV20-1 and TRBJ2-7, with 7 bases that match TRBD2. The CDR3 sequence: CSAPPGLPSEQYF. CDR3 bases: TGCAGTGCTCCCCCGGGACTACCCTCCGAGCAGTACTTC.